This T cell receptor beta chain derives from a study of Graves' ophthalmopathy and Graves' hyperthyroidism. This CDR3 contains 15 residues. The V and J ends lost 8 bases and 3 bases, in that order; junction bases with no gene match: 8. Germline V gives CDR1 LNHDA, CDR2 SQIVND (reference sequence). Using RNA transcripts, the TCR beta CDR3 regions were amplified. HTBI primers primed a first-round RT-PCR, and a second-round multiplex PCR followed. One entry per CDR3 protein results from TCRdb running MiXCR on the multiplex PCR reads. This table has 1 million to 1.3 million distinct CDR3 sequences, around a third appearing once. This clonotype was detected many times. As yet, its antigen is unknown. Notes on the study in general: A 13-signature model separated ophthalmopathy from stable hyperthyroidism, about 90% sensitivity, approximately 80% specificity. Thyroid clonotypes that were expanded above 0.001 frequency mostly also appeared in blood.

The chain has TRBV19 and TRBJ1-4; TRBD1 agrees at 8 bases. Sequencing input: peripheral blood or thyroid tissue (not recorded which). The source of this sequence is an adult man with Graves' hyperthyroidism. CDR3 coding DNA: TGTGCCAGTCAAGCTTCGGACAGGGCTAATGAAAAACTGTTTTTT. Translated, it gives CASQASDRANEKLFF.